A single T cell receptor (beta chain) is shown here with its context. Its cognate antigen is unknown. At one of its ends the junction is not consistent with the germline gene, which may arise from a read error. This record belongs to a study of blood T cells in healthy people across ages. Study-wide points: Naive T cell percentage showed a strong correlation with the diversity of TCR beta. Nothing was known about donor CMV status, and this possibly confounded expanded clonotype changes.

Next came a second PCR, run for about 7 to 12 cycles, which used a sample-barcoded 5' primer along with a J-beta primer mix. TCRdb reprocessed the 5' RACE reads with MiXCR, giving one entry per CDR3 protein. The sample has about 830,000 distinct CDR3 sequences, 55% to 65% seen once. Germline V gene data show CDR1 as SEHNR and CDR2 as FQNEAQ (reference sequence). The CDR3 is 15 residues long. The sequence derives from a man younger than 45 in good health. Sequenced input: blood. V gene TRBV7-9 combines with J gene TRBJ2-1, with D possibly TRBD2 on 5 matching bases. The DNA of the CDR3 is TGTGCCAGCAGCTCTCTTGCGGGTTTCTACGATGAGCAGTTCTTC. Protein: CASSSLAGFYDEQFF. Full variable domain (remainder filled in from reference TRBV7-9 and TRBJ2-1): DTGVSQNPRHKITKRGQNVTFRCDPISEHNRLYWYRQTLGQGPEFLTYFQNEAQLEKSRLLSDRFSAERPKGSFSTLEIQRTEQGDSAMYLCASSSLAGFYDEQFFGPGTRLTVL.